This T cell receptor (beta chain) is drawn from a study of blood T cell repertoires in COVID-19. This clone was observed a single time. Profiled with immunoSEQ multiplex PCR; TCRdb holds only in-frame clones, not every one. Here the sample spans about 60,000 clones, 75% to 80% being singletons. The CDR3 is 16 amino acids. Germline lookup yields CDR1 SGHAT and CDR2 FQNNGV. The V segment lost 3 bases and the J segment 7 bases; nucleotides outside the gene matches: 6. V and J are TRBV11-2 and TRBJ1-6, with 10 nucleotides matching TRBD1. The sequenced sample was peripheral blood. The clonotype originates from a man in his forties or fifties with active or convalescent COVID-19. The CDR3: CASSLDRGTGNSPLHF. CDR3 sequence (DNA): TGTGCCAGCAGCTTGGACAGGGGGACGGGGAATTCACCCCTCCACTTT. Full variable domain (rest looked up from reference TRBV11-2 and TRBJ1-6): EAGVAQSPRYKIIEKRQSVAFWCNPISGHATLYWYQQILGQGPKLLIQFQNNGVVDDSQLPKDRFSAERLKGVDSTLKIQPAKLEDSAVYLCASSLDRGTGNSPLHFGNGTRLTVT.